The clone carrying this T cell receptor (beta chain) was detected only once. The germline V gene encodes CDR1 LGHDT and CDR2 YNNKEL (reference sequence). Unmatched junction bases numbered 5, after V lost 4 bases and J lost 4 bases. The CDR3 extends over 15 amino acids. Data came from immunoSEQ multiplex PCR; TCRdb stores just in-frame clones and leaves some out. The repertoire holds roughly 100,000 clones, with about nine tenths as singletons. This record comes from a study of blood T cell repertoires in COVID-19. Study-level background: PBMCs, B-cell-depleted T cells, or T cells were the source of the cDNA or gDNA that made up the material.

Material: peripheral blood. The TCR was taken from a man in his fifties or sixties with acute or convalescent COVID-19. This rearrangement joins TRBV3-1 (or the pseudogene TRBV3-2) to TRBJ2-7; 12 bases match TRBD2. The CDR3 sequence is CASSLRLAGDYEQYF. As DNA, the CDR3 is TGTGCCAGCAGCCTCAGACTAGCGGGGGATTACGAGCAGTACTTC.